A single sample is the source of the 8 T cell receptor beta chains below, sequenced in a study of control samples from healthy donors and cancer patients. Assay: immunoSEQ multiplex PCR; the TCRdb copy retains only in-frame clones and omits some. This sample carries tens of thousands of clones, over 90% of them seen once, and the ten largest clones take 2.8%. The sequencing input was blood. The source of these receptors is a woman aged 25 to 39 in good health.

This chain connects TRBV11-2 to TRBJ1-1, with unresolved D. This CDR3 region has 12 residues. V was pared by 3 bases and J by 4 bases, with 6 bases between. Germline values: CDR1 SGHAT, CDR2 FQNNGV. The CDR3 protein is CASSFRITEAFF. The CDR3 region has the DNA TGTGCCAGCAGCTTCAGAATCACTGAAGCTTTCTTT.

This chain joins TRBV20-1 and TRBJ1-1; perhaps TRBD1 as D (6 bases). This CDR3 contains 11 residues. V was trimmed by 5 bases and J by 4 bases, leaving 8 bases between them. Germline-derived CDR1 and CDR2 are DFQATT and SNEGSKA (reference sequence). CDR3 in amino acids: CSAYRVTEAFF. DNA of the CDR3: TGCAGTGCTTACAGGGTCACTGAAGCTTTCTTT.

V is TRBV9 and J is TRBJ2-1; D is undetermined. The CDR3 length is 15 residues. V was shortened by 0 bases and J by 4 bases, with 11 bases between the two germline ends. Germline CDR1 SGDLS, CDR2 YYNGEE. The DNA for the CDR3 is TGTGCCAGCAGCGTAGGTTCTCGGCAATACAATGAGCAGTTCTTC. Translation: CASSVGSRQYNEQFF.

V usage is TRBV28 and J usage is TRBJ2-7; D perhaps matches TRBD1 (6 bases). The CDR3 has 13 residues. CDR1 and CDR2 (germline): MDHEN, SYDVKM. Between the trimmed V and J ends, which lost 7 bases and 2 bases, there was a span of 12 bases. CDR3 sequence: CASKGVAPYEQYF. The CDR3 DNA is TGTGCCAGCAAGGGGGTAGCCCCCTACGAGCAGTACTTC.

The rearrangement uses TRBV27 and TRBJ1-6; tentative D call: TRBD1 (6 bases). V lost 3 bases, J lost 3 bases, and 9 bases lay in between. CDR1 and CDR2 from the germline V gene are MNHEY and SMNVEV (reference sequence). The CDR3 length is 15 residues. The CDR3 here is CASSLRGDYNSPLHF. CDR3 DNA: TGTGCCAGCAGTTTGAGGGGGGACTATAATTCACCCCTCCACTTT.

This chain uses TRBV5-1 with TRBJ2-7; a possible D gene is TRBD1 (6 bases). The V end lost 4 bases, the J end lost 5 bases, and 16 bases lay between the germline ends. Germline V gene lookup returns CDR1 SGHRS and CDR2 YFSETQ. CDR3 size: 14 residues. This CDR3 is CASSVDRGGDEQYF. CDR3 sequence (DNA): TGCGCCAGCAGCGTGGACAGAGGAGGCGACGAGCAGTACTTC.

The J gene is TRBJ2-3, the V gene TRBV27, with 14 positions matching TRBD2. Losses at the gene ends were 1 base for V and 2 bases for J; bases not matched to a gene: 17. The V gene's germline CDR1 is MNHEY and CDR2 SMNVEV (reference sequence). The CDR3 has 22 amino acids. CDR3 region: CASSLLRSRTSGGIGATDTQYF. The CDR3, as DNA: TGTGCCAGCAGTTTATTACGCTCCCGGACTAGCGGGGGGATAGGAGCCACAGATACGCAGTATTTT.

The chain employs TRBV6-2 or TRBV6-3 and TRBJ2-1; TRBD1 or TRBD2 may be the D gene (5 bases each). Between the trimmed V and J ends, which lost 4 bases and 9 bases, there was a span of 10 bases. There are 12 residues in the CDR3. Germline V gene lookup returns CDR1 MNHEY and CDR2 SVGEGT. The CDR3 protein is CASSSDSGEQFF. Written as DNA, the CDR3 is TGTGCCAGCAGTTCCGACAGCGGTGAGCAGTTCTTC.